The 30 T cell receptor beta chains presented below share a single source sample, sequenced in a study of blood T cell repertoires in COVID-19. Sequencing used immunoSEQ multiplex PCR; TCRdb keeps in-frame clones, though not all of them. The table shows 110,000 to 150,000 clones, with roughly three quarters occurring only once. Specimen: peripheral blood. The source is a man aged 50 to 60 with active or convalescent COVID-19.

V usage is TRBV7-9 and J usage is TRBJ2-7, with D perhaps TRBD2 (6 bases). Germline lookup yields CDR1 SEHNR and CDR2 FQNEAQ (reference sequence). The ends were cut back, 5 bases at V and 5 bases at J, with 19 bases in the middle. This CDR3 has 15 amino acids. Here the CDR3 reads CASSQAGRAAHEQYF. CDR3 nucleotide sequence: TGTGCCAGCAGCCAAGCGGGCAGGGCCGCCCACGAGCAGTACTTC.

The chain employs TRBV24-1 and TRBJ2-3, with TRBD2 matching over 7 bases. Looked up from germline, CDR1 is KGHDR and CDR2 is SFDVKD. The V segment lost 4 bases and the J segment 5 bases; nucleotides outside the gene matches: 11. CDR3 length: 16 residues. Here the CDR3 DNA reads TGTGCCACCAGTGAGATGGAAGCGGGACTGGTAGATACGCAGTATTTT. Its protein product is CATSEMEAGLVDTQYF.

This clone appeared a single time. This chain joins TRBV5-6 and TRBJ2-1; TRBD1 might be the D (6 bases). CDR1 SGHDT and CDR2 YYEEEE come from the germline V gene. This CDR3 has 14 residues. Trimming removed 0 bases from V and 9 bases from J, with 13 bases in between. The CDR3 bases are TGTGCCAGCAGCTTGGGGGACACTTCTGTTGAGCAGTTCTTC. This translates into CASSLGDTSVEQFF.

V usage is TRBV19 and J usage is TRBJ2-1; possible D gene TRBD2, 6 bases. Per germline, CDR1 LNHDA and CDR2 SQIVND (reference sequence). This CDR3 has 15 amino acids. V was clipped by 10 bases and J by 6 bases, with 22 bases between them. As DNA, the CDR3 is TGTGCCACCAAAGTAGCGGACATATATCGCAATGAGCAGTTCTTC. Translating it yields CATKVADIYRNEQFF.

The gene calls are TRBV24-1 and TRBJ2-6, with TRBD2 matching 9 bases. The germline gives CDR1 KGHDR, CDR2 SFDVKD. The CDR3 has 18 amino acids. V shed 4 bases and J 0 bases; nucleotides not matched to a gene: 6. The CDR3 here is CATSEGLAGLSGANVLTF. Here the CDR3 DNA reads TGTGCCACCAGTGAAGGGCTAGCGGGGCTCTCTGGGGCCAACGTCCTGACTTTC.

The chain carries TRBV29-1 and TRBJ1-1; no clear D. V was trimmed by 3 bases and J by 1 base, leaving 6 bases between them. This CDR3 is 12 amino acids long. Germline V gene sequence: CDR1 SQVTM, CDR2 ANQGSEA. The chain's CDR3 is CSVDPQNTEAFF. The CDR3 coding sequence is TGCAGCGTTGACCCCCAGAACACTGAAGCTTTCTTT.

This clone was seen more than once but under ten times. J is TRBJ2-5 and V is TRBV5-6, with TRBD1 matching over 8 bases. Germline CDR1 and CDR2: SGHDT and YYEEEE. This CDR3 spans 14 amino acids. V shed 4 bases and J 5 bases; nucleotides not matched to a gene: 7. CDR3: CASSPIRQGETQYF. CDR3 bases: TGTGCCAGCAGCCCAATCCGACAGGGGGAGACCCAGTACTTC.

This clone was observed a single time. CDR3: CAVQGAEGYTF. The CDR3 DNA reads as TGTGCCGTACAGGGGGCGGAAGGCTACACCTTC. The V and J genes are TRBV6-5 and TRBJ1-2, with 9 bases aligning to TRBD1. The CDR3 is made up of 11 amino acids. Looked up from germline, CDR1 is MNHEY and CDR2 is SVGAGI. V dropped 11 bases and J dropped 8; count of bases not matched to a gene: 6.

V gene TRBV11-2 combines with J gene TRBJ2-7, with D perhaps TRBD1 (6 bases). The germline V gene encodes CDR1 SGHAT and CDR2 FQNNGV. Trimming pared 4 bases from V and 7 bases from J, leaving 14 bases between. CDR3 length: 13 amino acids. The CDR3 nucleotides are TGTGCCAGCAGCTCAGGCAGGGGTTGGGAGCAGTACTTC. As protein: CASSSGRGWEQYF.

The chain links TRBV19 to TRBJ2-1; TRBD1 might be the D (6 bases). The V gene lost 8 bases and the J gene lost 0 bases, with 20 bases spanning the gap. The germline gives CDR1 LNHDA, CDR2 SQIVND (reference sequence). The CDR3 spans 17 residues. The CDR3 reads CASLDPRAGASYNEQFF. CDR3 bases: TGTGCCAGTTTAGACCCCAGGGCAGGGGCCTCCTACAATGAGCAGTTCTTC. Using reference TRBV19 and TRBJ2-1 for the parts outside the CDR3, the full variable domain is DGGITQSPKYLFRKEGQNVTLSCEQNLNHDAMYWYRQDPGQGLRLIYYSQIVNDFQKGDIAEGYSVSREKKESFPLTVTSAQKNPTAFYLCASLDPRAGASYNEQFFGPGTRLTVL.

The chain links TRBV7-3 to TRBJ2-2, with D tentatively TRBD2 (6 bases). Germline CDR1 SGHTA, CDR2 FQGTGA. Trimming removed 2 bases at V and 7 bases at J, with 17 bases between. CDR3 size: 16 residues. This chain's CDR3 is CASSLDRWEENGELFF. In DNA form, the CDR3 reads TGTGCCAGCAGCTTAGATAGGTGGGAGGAGAACGGGGAGCTGTTTTTT.

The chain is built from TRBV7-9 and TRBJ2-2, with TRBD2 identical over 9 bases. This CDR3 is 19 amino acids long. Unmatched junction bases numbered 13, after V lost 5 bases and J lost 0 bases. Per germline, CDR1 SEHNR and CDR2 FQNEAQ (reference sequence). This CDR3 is CASSPKARLAETNTGELFF. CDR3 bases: TGTGCCAGCAGCCCTAAGGCCCGACTAGCGGAGACGAACACCGGGGAGCTGTTTTTT.

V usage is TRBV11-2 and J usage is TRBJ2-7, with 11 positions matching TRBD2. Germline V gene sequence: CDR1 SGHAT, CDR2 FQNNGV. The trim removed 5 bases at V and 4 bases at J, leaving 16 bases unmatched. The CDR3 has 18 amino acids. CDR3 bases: TGTGCCAGCAGCGGACCTTGGAGCTTAGCGGGAGGGAGTTACGAGCAGTACTTC. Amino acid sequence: CASSGPWSLAGGSYEQYF.

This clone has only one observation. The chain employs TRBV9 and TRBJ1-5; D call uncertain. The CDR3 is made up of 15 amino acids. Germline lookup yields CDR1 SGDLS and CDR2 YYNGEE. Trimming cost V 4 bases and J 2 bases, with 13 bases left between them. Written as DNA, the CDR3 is TGTGCCAGCAGCCCCTCGGGGTTGGGCAATCAGCCCCAGCATTTT. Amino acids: CASSPSGLGNQPQHF.

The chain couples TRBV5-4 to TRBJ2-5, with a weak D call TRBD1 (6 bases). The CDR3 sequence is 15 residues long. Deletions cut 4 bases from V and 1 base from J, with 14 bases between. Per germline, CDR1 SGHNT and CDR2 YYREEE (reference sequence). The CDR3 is CASSGPGQTQETQYF. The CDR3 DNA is TGTGCCAGCAGCGGACCAGGACAGACCCAAGAGACCCAGTACTTC. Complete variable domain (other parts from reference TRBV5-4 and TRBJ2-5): ETGVTQSPTHLIKTRGQQVTLRCSSQSGHNTVSWYQQALGQGPQFIFQYYREEENGRGNFPPRFSGLQFPNYSSELNVNALELDDSALYLCASSGPGQTQETQYFGPGTRLLVL.

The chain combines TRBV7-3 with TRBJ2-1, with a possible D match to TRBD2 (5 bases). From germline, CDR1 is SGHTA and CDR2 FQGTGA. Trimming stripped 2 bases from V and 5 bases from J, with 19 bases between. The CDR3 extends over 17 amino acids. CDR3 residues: CASSLLPSLEGNNEQFF. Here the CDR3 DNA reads TGTGCCAGCAGCTTATTACCGTCCCTAGAGGGAAACAATGAGCAGTTCTTC.

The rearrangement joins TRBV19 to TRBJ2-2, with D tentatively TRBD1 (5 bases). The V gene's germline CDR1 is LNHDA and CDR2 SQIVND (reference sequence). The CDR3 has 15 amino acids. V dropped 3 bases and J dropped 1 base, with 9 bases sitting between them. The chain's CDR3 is CASSMGQGNTGELFF. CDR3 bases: TGTGCCAGTAGTATGGGGCAGGGGAACACCGGGGAGCTGTTTTTT.

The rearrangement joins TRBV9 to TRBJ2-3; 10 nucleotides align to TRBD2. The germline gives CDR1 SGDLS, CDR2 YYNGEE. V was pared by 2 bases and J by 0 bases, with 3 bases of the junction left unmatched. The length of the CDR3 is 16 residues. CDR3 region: CASSVTSGMSTDTQYF. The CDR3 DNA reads TGTGCCAGCAGCGTTACTAGCGGGATGAGCACAGATACGCAGTATTTT.

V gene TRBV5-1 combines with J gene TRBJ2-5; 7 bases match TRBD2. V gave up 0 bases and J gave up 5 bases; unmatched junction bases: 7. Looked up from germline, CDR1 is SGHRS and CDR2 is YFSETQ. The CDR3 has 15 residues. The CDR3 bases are TGCGCCAGCAGCTTGGGACGGGAGGTTCGGGAGACCCAGTACTTC. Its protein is CASSLGREVRETQYF. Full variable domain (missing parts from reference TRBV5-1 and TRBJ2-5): KAGVTQTPRYLIKTRGQQVTLSCSPISGHRSVSWYQQTPGQGLQFLFEYFSETQRNKGNFPGRFSGRQFSNSRSEMNVSTLELGDSALYLCASSLGREVRETQYFGPGTRLLVL.

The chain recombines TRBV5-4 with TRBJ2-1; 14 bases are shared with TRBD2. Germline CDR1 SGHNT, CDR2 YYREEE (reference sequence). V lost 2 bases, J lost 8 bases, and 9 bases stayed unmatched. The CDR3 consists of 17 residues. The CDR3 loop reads CASSFGGTSGSSDEQFF. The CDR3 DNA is TGTGCCAGCAGCTTTGGGGGGACTAGCGGGAGTTCGGATGAGCAGTTCTTC.

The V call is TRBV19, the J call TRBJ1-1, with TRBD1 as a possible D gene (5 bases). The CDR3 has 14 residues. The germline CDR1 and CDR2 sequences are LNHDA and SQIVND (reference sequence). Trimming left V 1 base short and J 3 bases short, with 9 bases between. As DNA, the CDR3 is TGTGCCAGTAGTATAGCATCAGGGTACACTGAAGCTTTCTTT. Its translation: CASSIASGYTEAFF.

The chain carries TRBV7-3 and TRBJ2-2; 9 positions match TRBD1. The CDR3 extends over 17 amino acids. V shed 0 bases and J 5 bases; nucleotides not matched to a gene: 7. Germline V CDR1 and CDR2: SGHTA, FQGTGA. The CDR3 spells CASSLTTGTGLTGELFF. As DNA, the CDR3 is TGTGCCAGCAGCTTAACGACCGGGACAGGGCTAACCGGGGAGCTGTTTTTT.

CDR3 coding DNA: TGTGCCAGCAGCCCAACCCGACTAGCGGGAGGTGGAACTGAGCAGTTCTTC. Protein: CASSPTRLAGGGTEQFF. This sequence joins TRBV5-4 and TRBJ2-1; 13 bases are shared with TRBD2. The CDR3 length is 17 residues. Per germline, CDR1 SGHNT and CDR2 YYREEE (reference sequence). V lost 4 bases and J lost 9; bases outside the gene matches: 13.

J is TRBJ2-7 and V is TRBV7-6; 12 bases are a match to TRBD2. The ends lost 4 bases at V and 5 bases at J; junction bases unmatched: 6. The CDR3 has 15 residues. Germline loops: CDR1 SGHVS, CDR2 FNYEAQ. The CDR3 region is CASSSSGRDVNEQYF. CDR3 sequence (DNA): TGTGCCAGCAGCTCTAGCGGGAGGGACGTGAACGAGCAGTACTTC.

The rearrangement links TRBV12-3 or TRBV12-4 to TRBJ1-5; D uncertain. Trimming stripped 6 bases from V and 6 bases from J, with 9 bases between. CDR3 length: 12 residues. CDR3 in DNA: TGTGCCAGCAGCCCAGCGGGTCAGCCCCAGCATTTT. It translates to CASSPAGQPQHF.

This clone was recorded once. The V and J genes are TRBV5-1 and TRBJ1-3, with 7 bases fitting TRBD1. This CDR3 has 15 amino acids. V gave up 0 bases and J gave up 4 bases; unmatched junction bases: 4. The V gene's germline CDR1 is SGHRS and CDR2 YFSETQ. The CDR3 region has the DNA TGCGCCAGCAGCTTGGAACAGGGGCGAGGAAACACCATATATTTT. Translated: CASSLEQGRGNTIYF.

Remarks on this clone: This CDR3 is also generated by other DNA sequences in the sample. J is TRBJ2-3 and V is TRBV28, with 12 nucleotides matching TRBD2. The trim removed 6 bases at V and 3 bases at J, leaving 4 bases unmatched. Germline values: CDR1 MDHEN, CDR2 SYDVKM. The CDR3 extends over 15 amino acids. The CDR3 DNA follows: TGTGCCAGCAGCTCACTAGCGGGAGGAACAGATACGCAGTATTTT. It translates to CASSSLAGGTDTQYF.

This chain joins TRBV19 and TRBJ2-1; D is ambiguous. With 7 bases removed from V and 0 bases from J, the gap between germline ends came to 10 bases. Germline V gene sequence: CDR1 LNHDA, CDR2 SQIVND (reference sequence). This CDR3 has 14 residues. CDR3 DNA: TGTGCCAGTAAACCGGAGAGCTCCTACAATGAGCAGTTCTTC. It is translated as CASKPESSYNEQFF.

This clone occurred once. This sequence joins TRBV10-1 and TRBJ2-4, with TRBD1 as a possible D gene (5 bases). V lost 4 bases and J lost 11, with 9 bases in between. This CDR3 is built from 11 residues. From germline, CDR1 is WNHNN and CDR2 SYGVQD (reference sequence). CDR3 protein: CASSVTEFQYF. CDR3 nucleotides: TGCGCCAGCAGTGTGACAGAATTTCAGTACTTC.

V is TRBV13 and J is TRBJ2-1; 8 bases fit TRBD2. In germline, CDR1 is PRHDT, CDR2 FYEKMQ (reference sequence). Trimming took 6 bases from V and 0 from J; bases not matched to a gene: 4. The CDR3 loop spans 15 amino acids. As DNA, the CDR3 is TGTGCCAGCAGTTATCGGGAGGGCTCCTACAATGAGCAGTTCTTC. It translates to CASSYREGSYNEQFF.